This record concerns one T cell receptor beta chain sequence. Profiled with immunoSEQ multiplex PCR; TCRdb holds only in-frame clones, not every one. The sample has more than 90,000 clones, about two thirds seen once. This sample is drawn from a study of fetal regulatory T cell absence and autoimmunity. Germline loops: CDR1 LGHNA, CDR2 YNFKEQ. Deletions cut 1 base from V and 8 bases from J, with 18 bases between. The CDR3 is 16 residues long. V usage is TRBV4-2 and J usage is TRBJ2-1; TRBD1 is a possible D gene (5 bases). This TCR was sampled from a male donor with IPEX syndrome. The sequencing input was pancreas tissue. The CDR3 region has the DNA TGTGCCAGCAGCCAAGTACAGGATCTCTTAGATGATGAGCAGTTCTTC. As protein: CASSQVQDLLDDEQFF.